The 32 T cell receptor beta chains listed next were all sequenced from one sample in a study of blood T cell repertoires in COVID-19. Only in-frame clones appear in the TCRdb table, and some are missing; sequencing was by immunoSEQ multiplex PCR. The sample holds around 180,000 clones, less than 85% seen once. Material: peripheral blood. These receptors were collected from a human donor in a cohort sampled during active COVID-19.

The chain combines TRBV6-5 with TRBJ2-1; tentatively, D is TRBD2 (7 bases). The length of the CDR3 is 15 residues. Trimming pared 6 bases from V and 3 bases from J, leaving 15 bases between. From germline, CDR1 is MNHEY and CDR2 SVGAGI. The CDR3 spells CASRDTGGGYNEQFF. The CDR3 nucleotides are TGTGCCAGCAGGGATACGGGGGGCGGCTACAATGAGCAGTTCTTC.

The rearrangement uses TRBV15 and TRBJ1-5; D unresolved. The CDR3 is 17 amino acids. CDR1 LNHNV and CDR2 YYDKDF come from the germline V gene (reference sequence). The V end was cut by 3 bases, the J end by 0 bases, with 15 bases between. The CDR3 is CATSSSPQVYSNQPQHF. The CDR3 DNA reads TGTGCCACCAGCAGCAGTCCCCAGGTTTATAGCAATCAGCCCCAGCATTTT.

This clone has only a few counts. The V gene is TRBV5-5, the J gene TRBJ2-5; a weak D match, TRBD2 (5 bases). The germline V and J ends were trimmed by 4 bases and 1 base, with 14 bases remaining between them. The CDR3 totals 15 residues. Germline values: CDR1 SGHKS, CDR2 YYEKEE (reference sequence). CDR3 sequence (DNA): TGTGCCAGCAGCCACCTCAGGACTCCCCAAGAGACCCAGTACTTC. Its protein is CASSHLRTPQETQYF.

The J gene is TRBJ1-1, the V gene TRBV10-3; 8 positions match TRBD1. The V and J ends lost 3 bases and 10 bases, in that order; junction bases with no gene match: 13. The CDR3 extends over 15 amino acids. The V gene's germline CDR1 is ENHRY and CDR2 SYGVKD. The CDR3 coding sequence is TGTGCCATCAGTGATGGTCAGGGGGCTAGGGGGGGAGCTTTCTTT. This gives the protein CAISDGQGARGGAFF.

V is TRBV29-1 and J is TRBJ2-5; 7 positions match TRBD2. This CDR3 is 15 amino acids long. In germline, CDR1 is SQVTM, CDR2 ANQGSEA. After removal of 1 base from V and 3 bases from J, the junction contained 8 bases not matched to a gene. For the CDR3, the DNA is TGCAGCGTTGAAGTCACCGGGACTACCAAAGAGACCCAGTACTTC. Translated, it gives CSVEVTGTTKETQYF.

The chain joins TRBV7-9 to TRBJ2-5, with TRBD2 matching 8 bases. CDR1 is SEHNR and CDR2 is FQNEAQ in the germline V gene (reference sequence). Unmatched junction bases numbered 10, after V lost 5 bases and J lost 5 bases. The CDR3 has 15 amino acids. CDR3 bases: TGTGCCAGCAGCCCCGGCGGGGGGTTATGGGAGACCCAGTACTTC. This sequence encodes CASSPGGGLWETQYF.

Only one count was recorded for this clone. J is TRBJ1-2 and V is TRBV27; weak D call: TRBD1 (6 bases). The germline V gene encodes CDR1 MNHEY and CDR2 SMNVEV (reference sequence). The CDR3 is made up of 13 amino acids. V lost 5 bases and J lost 8, with 15 bases in between. CDR3 residues: CASSPRGYYGYTF. Written as DNA, the CDR3 is TGTGCCAGCAGTCCTAGGGGGTATTACGGCTACACCTTC.

V gene TRBV10-3 combines with J gene TRBJ2-3; D perhaps matches TRBD2 (7 bases). CDR1 ENHRY and CDR2 SYGVKD come from the germline V gene. The CDR3 loop spans 16 amino acids. V lost 1 base and J lost 3, with 14 bases in between. The DNA of the CDR3 is TGTGCCATCAGTGAGTTGGAGGGGGGGATTACAGATACGCAGTATTTT. Translation: CAISELEGGITDTQYF.

J is TRBJ2-1 and V is TRBV5-3, with D possibly matching TRBD2 (5 bases). TRBV5-3 is an ORF; its function is uncertain. This CDR3 contains 14 residues. The V end lost 6 bases, the J end lost 0 bases, and 10 bases lay between the germline ends. DNA for the CDR3: TGTGCCAGAAAGGTGGGGAGCTCCTACAATGAGCAGTTCTTC. Encoded protein: CARKVGSSYNEQFF.

The genes are TRBV19 and TRBJ1-3; D remains ambiguous. This CDR3 spans 12 amino acids. V lost 5 bases and J 2 bases, leaving 4 bases between the germline ends. Germline loops: CDR1 LNHDA, CDR2 SQIVND (reference sequence). CDR3 amino acids: CASSDTGNTIYF. The CDR3 DNA sequence: TGTGCCAGTAGTGACACTGGAAACACCATATATTTT. The whole variable domain, filled in from reference TRBV19 and TRBJ1-3, reads DGGITQSPKYLFRKEGQNVTLSCEQNLNHDAMYWYRQDPGQGLRLIYYSQIVNDFQKGDIAEGYSVSREKKESFPLTVTSAQKNPTAFYLCASSDTGNTIYFGEGSWLTVV.

V gene TRBV6-5 combines with J gene TRBJ1-5, with TRBD1 as a possible D gene (5 bases). The V gene's germline CDR1 is MNHEY and CDR2 SVGAGI. The CDR3 spans 15 residues. Trimming shortened V by 0 bases and J by 2 bases, and 8 bases separated the two germline ends. The CDR3 reads CASSYSEGGNQPQHF. CDR3 in DNA: TGTGCCAGCAGTTACTCGGAAGGGGGCAATCAGCCCCAGCATTTT.

This chain joins TRBV13 and TRBJ1-2; 7 bases agree with TRBD1. The CDR3 contains 13 residues. Germline trimming cut 5 bases from V and 8 bases from J; bases unmatched to any gene: 8. Germline V lookup: CDR1 PRHDT, CDR2 FYEKMQ (reference sequence). The CDR3 region has the DNA TGTGCCAGCAGCCCAGACAGGGTCTACGGCTACACCTTC. Protein: CASSPDRVYGYTF.

The chain couples TRBV5-8 to TRBJ1-2; TRBD1 aligns across 8 bases. This CDR3 spans 15 amino acids. Per the germline V gene, CDR1 is SGHTS and CDR2 is YDEGEE. With V trimmed by 1 base and J by 2 bases, 4 bases remained unmatched. CDR3 in amino acids: CASSLYRGGNYGYTF. CDR3 coding DNA: TGTGCCAGCAGCTTGTACAGGGGGGGGAACTATGGCTACACCTTC.

This chain uses TRBV19 with TRBJ1-1, with TRBD1 as a possible D gene (6 bases). V lost 7 bases and J lost 5, with 11 bases in between. Germline V gene lookup returns CDR1 LNHDA and CDR2 SQIVND (reference sequence). The CDR3 loop spans 12 amino acids. This chain's CDR3 is CASTQGLTEAFF. The CDR3 bases are TGTGCCAGTACGCAGGGGTTGACTGAAGCTTTCTTT.

The V and J genes are TRBV6-5 and TRBJ1-5, with 9 bases fitting TRBD1. Trimming at V came to 4 bases and at J to 5 bases, leaving 6 bases not matched to a gene. CDR1 is MNHEY, CDR2 SVGAGI, per germline. The CDR3 has 15 residues. The DNA of the CDR3 is TGTGCCAGCAGTTTTGACAGGGGGAGGGATCAGCCCCAGCATTTT. Encoded protein: CASSFDRGRDQPQHF.

This chain joins TRBV2 and TRBJ2-7; 8 nucleotides agree with TRBD1. Germline trimming cut 6 bases from V and 3 bases from J; bases unmatched to any gene: 4. CDR1 SNHLY and CDR2 FYNNEI come from the germline V gene. The CDR3 is 13 residues long. CDR3 loop: CASRQDRDYEQYF. CDR3 DNA sequence: TGTGCCAGCAGGCAGGACAGGGACTACGAGCAGTACTTC. The variable domain in full, completed from reference TRBV2 and TRBJ2-7, reads EPEVTQTPSHQVTQMGQEVILRCVPISNHLYFYWYRQILGQKVEFLVSFYNNEISEKSEIFDDQFSVERPDGSNFTLKIRSTKLEDSAMYFCASRQDRDYEQYFGPGTRLTVT.

This sequence joins TRBV19 and TRBJ2-1, with 10 bases that match TRBD2. This CDR3 region has 16 residues. The V and J ends lost 6 bases and 8 bases, in that order; junction bases with no gene match: 13. Germline CDR1 reads LNHDA; CDR2 reads SQIVND (reference sequence). The CDR3 reads CASSKVQRGGHDEQFF. The CDR3 region has the DNA TGTGCCAGTAGCAAGGTACAGCGGGGGGGCCACGATGAGCAGTTCTTC.

CDR3 protein: CASSKGGDLAKNIQYF. CDR3 nucleotides: TGTGCCAGCAGCAAGGGTGGGGACTTAGCCAAAAACATTCAGTACTTC. This chain links TRBV27 with TRBJ2-4; D is possibly TRBD2 (6 bases). V gave up 6 bases and J gave up 0 bases, with 15 bases separating them. This CDR3 comprises 16 residues. Germline assignment: CDR1 MNHEY and CDR2 SMNVEV (reference sequence).

The chain carries TRBV7-3 and TRBJ2-1; 9 bases are a match to TRBD1. CDR1 is SGHTA, CDR2 FQGTGA, per germline. CDR3 length equals 13 residues. J lost 9 bases, V lost 5 bases, and 5 bases had no gene match. CDR3 amino acids: CASSPTGGSEQFF. CDR3 DNA: TGTGCCAGCAGCCCTACAGGGGGCAGTGAGCAGTTCTTC.

J is TRBJ2-7 and V is TRBV7-2; D perhaps matches TRBD1 (6 bases). With 4 bases removed from V and 0 bases from J, the gap between germline ends came to 10 bases. Germline values: CDR1 SGHTA, CDR2 FQGNSA. This CDR3 has 14 amino acids. CDR3: CASSSATGSYEQYF. In DNA, the CDR3 is TGTGCCAGCAGCTCGGCGACAGGCTCCTACGAGCAGTACTTC.

The rearrangement links TRBV7-9 to TRBJ1-1; perhaps TRBD1 as D (6 bases). The CDR3 spans 13 residues. The V and J ends lost 5 bases and 6 bases respectively, with 13 bases between them. Germline values: CDR1 SEHNR, CDR2 FQNEAQ (reference sequence). CDR3 residues: CASSLKDSPEAFF. CDR3 DNA sequence: TGTGCCAGCAGCCTTAAGGACAGCCCTGAAGCTTTCTTT.

This chain links TRBV6-5 with TRBJ2-3, with 10 bases matching TRBD1. The CDR3 consists of 14 residues. The V gene end was trimmed by 10 bases and the J gene end by 3 bases; junction bases not matched to a gene: 7. Per germline, CDR1 MNHEY and CDR2 SVGAGI. For the CDR3, the DNA is TGTGCCACCAGGGGGGACAGGGGAACAGATACGCAGTATTTT. Translation gives CATRGDRGTDTQYF.

This clone was seen a handful of times. The chain combines TRBV2 with TRBJ1-2; D might be TRBD1 (6 bases). Between the trimmed V and J ends, which lost 6 bases and 8 bases, there was a span of 13 bases. The CDR3 extends over 12 amino acids. The germline gives CDR1 SNHLY, CDR2 FYNNEI. CDR3 nucleotides: TGTGCCAGCAGCGACAGGTTTGGGGGCTACACCTTC. Translated: CASSDRFGGYTF. Based on the CDR3 plus reference TRBV2 and TRBJ1-2, the full variable domain is EPEVTQTPSHQVTQMGQEVILRCVPISNHLYFYWYRQILGQKVEFLVSFYNNEISEKSEIFDDQFSVERPDGSNFTLKIRSTKLEDSAMYFCASSDRFGGYTFGSGTRLTVV.

The V call is TRBV20-1, the J call TRBJ2-5, with 10 bases identical to TRBD2. The CDR3 is 16 amino acids. V was pared by 3 bases and J by 1 base, with 8 bases of the junction left unmatched. CDR1 and CDR2 from the germline V gene are DFQATT and SNEGSKA (reference sequence). The CDR3 spells CSASVGSGGVQETQYF. The CDR3 bases are TGCAGTGCTAGTGTCGGCAGCGGGGGGGTCCAAGAGACCCAGTACTTC.

The chain has TRBV5-1 and TRBJ2-3, with 7 bases identical to TRBD1. Germline CDR1 reads SGHRS; CDR2 reads YFSETQ. The V gene end was trimmed by 4 bases and the J gene end by 6 bases; junction bases not matched to a gene: 2. The CDR3 covers 12 residues. CDR3 nucleotides: TGCGCCAGCAGCCTACAGGGGGATACGCAGTATTTT. Translating gives CASSLQGDTQYF.

Remarks on this clone: The sample carries other DNA sequences with the same CDR3. The V and J genes are TRBV11-2 and TRBJ2-1; no firm D call. V lost 5 bases to trimming and J lost 7 bases, with 6 bases between them. The germline CDR1 and CDR2 sequences are SGHAT and FQNNGV. This CDR3 is built from 11 residues. The CDR3 reads CASSRYNEQFF. Here the CDR3 DNA reads TGTGCCAGCAGCCGTTATAATGAGCAGTTCTTC.

This clone has only a few counts. This sequence joins TRBV12-3 or TRBV12-4 and TRBJ2-1; D unresolved. V lost 3 bases to trimming and J lost 4 bases, with 7 bases between them. The length of the CDR3 is 13 residues. As DNA, the CDR3 is TGTGCCAGCAGTTTTTACAAGTACAATGAGCAGTTCTTC. It yields the protein CASSFYKYNEQFF.

V usage is TRBV29-1 and J usage is TRBJ2-5; 16 bases match TRBD2. This CDR3 comprises 16 residues. J lost 4 bases, V lost 4 bases, and 6 bases had no gene match. Germline values: CDR1 SQVTM, CDR2 ANQGSEA. CDR3 coding DNA: TGCAGCGTTGCGAAGGGACTAGCGGGGGGGGGAGAGACCCAGTACTTC. Its translation: CSVAKGLAGGGETQYF.

J is TRBJ2-7 and V is TRBV5-1, with TRBD1 identical over 9 bases. There are 18 residues in the CDR3. From germline, CDR1 is SGHRS and CDR2 YFSETQ. The V and J ends lost 0 bases and 3 bases, in that order; junction bases with no gene match: 13. The chain's CDR3 is CASSLVLNRGRSVYEQYF. The CDR3 DNA follows: TGCGCCAGCAGCTTGGTCCTCAACAGGGGGCGGTCGGTCTACGAGCAGTACTTC.

V and J are TRBV7-9 and TRBJ2-1; unclear D gene. The CDR3 extends over 12 amino acids. Germline lookup yields CDR1 SEHNR and CDR2 FQNEAQ (reference sequence). The V end was cut by 5 bases, the J end by 7 bases, with 9 bases between. The CDR3 reads CASSGLRNEQFF. CDR3 bases: TGTGCCAGCAGCGGTCTGAGGAATGAGCAGTTCTTC.

J is TRBJ1-6 and V is TRBV9, with TRBD1 as a possible D gene (5 bases). This CDR3 spans 16 amino acids. Trimming took 0 bases from V and 12 from J, leaving 19 bases between them. Germline V gene lookup returns CDR1 SGDLS and CDR2 YYNGEE. The CDR3 reads CASSVGADKQREPLHF. CDR3 DNA sequence: TGTGCCAGCAGCGTAGGGGCGGACAAGCAAAGGGAACCCCTCCACTTT. The variable domain in full, with the rest retrieved from reference TRBV9 and TRBJ1-6, is DSGVTQTPKHLITATGQRVTLRCSPRSGDLSVYWYQQSLDQGLQFLIQYYNGEERAKGNILERFSAQQFPDLHSELNLSSLELGDSALYFCASSVGADKQREPLHFGNGTRLTVT.

V gene TRBV6-5 combines with J gene TRBJ2-5; TRBD2 matches 11 bases. V was pared by 6 bases and J by 0 bases, with 3 bases of the junction left unmatched. There are 15 residues in the CDR3. Germline-derived CDR1 and CDR2 are MNHEY and SVGAGI. The CDR3 DNA reads TGTGCCAGCAGCGGGACTAGCGGATACCAAGAGACCCAGTACTTC. Amino acid sequence: CASSGTSGYQETQYF.